These 31 T cell receptor beta chains came from one sample sequenced in a study of T cells expressing NK-cell markers (TCRdb year 2020). Preparation of the library involved 5' RACE. These reads were obtained on an Illumina HiSeq 2000. TCRdb reprocessed the public reads and reports one entry per CDR3 protein sequence, without DNA. The table for this sample shows approximately 150,000 distinct CDR3 sequences. Of the sample, around 12% falls within the top ten clones. The specimen was blood T cells: a sorted CD56 or NKG2C T cell subset, CD4+ or CD8+ T cells, or bulk PBMC T cells (not recorded which). The receptor set was obtained from a young man in good health. Donor details come from another sample of the same person, matched by shared clones.

The CDR3 region is CASSDLSASGRAAYNEQFF. This sequence joins TRBV2 and TRBJ2-1; TCRdb selects TRBD2, and the lack of DNA leaves this call unchecked. The CDR3 spans 19 residues. CDR1 and CDR2 from the germline V gene are SNHLY and FYNNEI.

The chain employs TRBV12-3 or TRBV12-4 and TRBJ2-5; TCRdb gives TRBD1 as the D gene, but with no DNA this cannot be confirmed. This CDR3 region has 12 residues. The CDR3 loop reads CASSPSGQGTYF.

This chain links TRBV5-6 with TRBJ2-5; the TCRdb D gene call, TRBD2, has no DNA to confirm it. The CDR3 has 16 amino acids. The germline V gene has CDR1 SGHDT and CDR2 YYEEEE. CDR3 sequence reads: CASSPASGLMEETQYF.

The V call is TRBV10-3, the J call TRBJ2-2; absent DNA, TCRdb's TRBD2 call cannot be checked. Germline CDR1 is ENHRY and CDR2 is SYGVKD. The length of the CDR3 is 15 residues. The CDR3: CAISELAGGSGELFF.

This sequence joins TRBV6-1 and TRBJ2-4; TCRdb reports TRBD2, a call that lacks DNA to check it against. The CDR3 is 13 residues long. CDR1 is MNHNS and CDR2 is SASEGT in the germline V gene. This CDR3 is CASRGPAENIQYF.

The genes are TRBV27 and TRBJ1-4; TCRdb proposes TRBD1, but this gene call is untestable without DNA. This CDR3 is 18 amino acids long. The germline V gene has CDR1 MNHEY and CDR2 SMNVEV (reference sequence). The CDR3 sequence is CASSFSPGQGATNEKLFF.

The chain employs TRBV7-2 and TRBJ1-1. The CDR3 sequence is 12 residues long. Germline CDR1 reads SGHTA; CDR2 reads FQGNSA. CDR3 loop: CASSLGLKGAFF.

The V and J genes are TRBV9 and TRBJ2-1; TCRdb returns TRBD2, unconfirmable since there is no DNA. The CDR3 spans 17 residues. The germline CDR1 and CDR2 sequences are SGDLS and YYNGEE. The CDR3 loop is CASSVAYRTSGKNEQFF.

The chain recombines TRBV5-5 with TRBJ2-7; TCRdb proposes TRBD1, but this gene call is untestable without DNA. The CDR3 covers 14 residues. Per germline, CDR1 SGHKS and CDR2 YYEKEE (reference sequence). CDR3 loop: CASRTEGASVEQYF.

The chain couples TRBV12-3 or TRBV12-4 to TRBJ2-7; absent DNA, TCRdb's TRBD1 call cannot be checked. The CDR3 runs 14 residues. The CDR3 here is CASSSTGGDNEQYF.

This chain joins TRBV6-6 and TRBJ2-1. CDR1 is MNHNY and CDR2 is SVGAGI in the germline V gene (reference sequence). The CDR3 length is 13 residues. CDR3 residues: CASSTISYNEQFF.

V and J are TRBV12-3 or TRBV12-4 and TRBJ2-6; with no DNA, the TCRdb D assignment of TRBD1 cannot be verified. The CDR3 runs 15 residues. The CDR3 sequence: CASSPRDAGANVLTF.

The chain couples TRBV19 to TRBJ2-7; no DNA is available, so the TRBD2 call from TCRdb remains unchecked. The CDR3 runs to 15 residues. Germline V CDR1 and CDR2: LNHDA, SQIVND (reference sequence). The CDR3 is CASRWAVGSTYEQYF.

V gene TRBV29-1 combines with J gene TRBJ2-1; TCRdb lists TRBD1, though no DNA is available to test this call. This CDR3 has 14 amino acids. Germline V CDR1 and CDR2: SQVTM, ANQGSEA. The CDR3 sequence: CSVEGAPGYNEQFF.

The chain joins TRBV18 to TRBJ2-3; lacking DNA, the TRBD2 call made by TCRdb goes unchecked. Germline CDR1 is KGHSH and CDR2 is LQKENI. The CDR3 sequence is 16 residues long. The CDR3 sequence: CASSPGPPPRTDTQYF.

The chain recombines TRBV20-1 with TRBJ2-1; TCRdb outputs TRBD2, but without DNA this stays unchecked. This CDR3 has 16 residues. Germline V gene sequence: CDR1 DFQATT, CDR2 SNEGSKA (reference sequence). The CDR3 here is CSARTSGQSPYNEQFF.

The rearrangement uses TRBV20-1 and TRBJ1-3. The CDR3 spans 14 residues. CDR1 is DFQATT, CDR2 SNEGSKA, per germline (reference sequence). This CDR3 reads CSARTVDSGNTIYF.

This sequence joins TRBV6-5 and TRBJ2-3; without DNA, the TCRdb call of TRBD2 cannot be checked. There are 18 residues in the CDR3. Germline V CDR1 and CDR2: MNHEY, SVGAGI. CDR3 region: CASSYSRTSGSSTDTQYF.

This sequence joins TRBV10-2 and TRBJ2-1; the TCRdb D gene call, TRBD1, has no DNA to confirm it. Germline CDR1 reads WSHSY; CDR2 reads SAAADI. CDR3 length: 18 residues. CDR3 sequence reads: CASSESRPGQARYNEQFF.

J is TRBJ2-3 and V is TRBV7-9; the TCRdb call, TRBD1, lacks DNA for checking. Germline values: CDR1 SEHNR, CDR2 FQNEAQ (reference sequence). The CDR3 spans 13 residues. This CDR3 reads CASSYVGGDTQYF.

The chain combines TRBV12-3 or TRBV12-4 with TRBJ2-1; TCRdb selects TRBD1, and the lack of DNA leaves this call unchecked. The CDR3 contains 15 residues. CDR3 in amino acids: CASSLAGGPYNEQFF.

This chain uses TRBV20-1 with TRBJ2-7; the TRBD2 assignment by TCRdb is unverifiable without DNA. The CDR3 loop spans 14 amino acids. Per germline, CDR1 DFQATT and CDR2 SNEGSKA (reference sequence). The CDR3 is CSATDSTTTYEQYF.

V is TRBV15 and J is TRBJ1-1; TCRdb reports TRBD1, a call that lacks DNA to check it against. Germline CDR1 is LNHNV and CDR2 is YYDKDF (reference sequence). There are 14 residues in the CDR3. The CDR3 is CATSPRTVNTEAFF.

CDR3 sequence: CSVEGSSYGYTF. The chain has TRBV29-1 and TRBJ1-2. Germline V gene sequence: CDR1 SQVTM, CDR2 ANQGSEA. The CDR3 sequence is 12 residues long.

The chain joins TRBV5-1 to TRBJ2-2; TCRdb proposes TRBD1, but this gene call is untestable without DNA. The CDR3 loop spans 16 amino acids. Germline assignment: CDR1 SGHRS and CDR2 YFSETQ. This chain's CDR3 is CASSLEGQGNTGELFF.

V is TRBV7-9 and J is TRBJ2-1. Per germline, CDR1 SEHNR and CDR2 FQNEAQ (reference sequence). The CDR3 totals 13 residues. The CDR3 reads CASSRGVRNEQFF.

V gene TRBV5-5 combines with J gene TRBJ2-7; the TRBD1 assignment by TCRdb is unverifiable without DNA. The CDR3 has 13 amino acids. Germline V gene lookup returns CDR1 SGHKS and CDR2 YYEKEE (reference sequence). CDR3 loop: CASSTTAAYEQYF.

The chain links TRBV6-6 to TRBJ2-1. There are 13 residues in the CDR3. The V gene's germline CDR1 is MNHNY and CDR2 SVGAGI (reference sequence). CDR3: CASSSLLADEQFF.

V usage is TRBV12-3 or TRBV12-4 and J usage is TRBJ2-3. The CDR3 sequence is 13 residues long. CDR3 in amino acids: CASSLLRTDTQYF.

V gene TRBV7-9 combines with J gene TRBJ2-4; the D call of TRBD1 rests on TCRdb alone, since no DNA is present to check it. Looked up from germline, CDR1 is SEHNR and CDR2 is FQNEAQ (reference sequence). The CDR3 runs to 12 residues. This CDR3 is CASTAQRDIQYF.

V is TRBV5-5 and J is TRBJ2-5. In germline, CDR1 is SGHKS, CDR2 YYEKEE (reference sequence). This CDR3 is built from 15 residues. The CDR3 is CASSLAETIQETQYF.